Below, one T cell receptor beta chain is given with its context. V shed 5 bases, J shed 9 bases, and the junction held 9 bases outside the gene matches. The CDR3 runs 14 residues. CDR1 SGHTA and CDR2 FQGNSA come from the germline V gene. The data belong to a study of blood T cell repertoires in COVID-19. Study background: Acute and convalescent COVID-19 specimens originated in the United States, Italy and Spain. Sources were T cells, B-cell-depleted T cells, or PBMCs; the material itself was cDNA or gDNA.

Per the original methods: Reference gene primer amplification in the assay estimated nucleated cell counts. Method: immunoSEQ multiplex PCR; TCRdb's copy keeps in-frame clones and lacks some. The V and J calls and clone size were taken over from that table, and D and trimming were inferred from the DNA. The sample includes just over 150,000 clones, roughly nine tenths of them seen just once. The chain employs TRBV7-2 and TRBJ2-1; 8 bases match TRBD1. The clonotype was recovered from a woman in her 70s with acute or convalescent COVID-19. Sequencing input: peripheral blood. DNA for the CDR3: TGTGCCAGCAGCCCACTGGACAGGGTTAGTGAGCAGTTCTTC. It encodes CASSPLDRVSEQFF.